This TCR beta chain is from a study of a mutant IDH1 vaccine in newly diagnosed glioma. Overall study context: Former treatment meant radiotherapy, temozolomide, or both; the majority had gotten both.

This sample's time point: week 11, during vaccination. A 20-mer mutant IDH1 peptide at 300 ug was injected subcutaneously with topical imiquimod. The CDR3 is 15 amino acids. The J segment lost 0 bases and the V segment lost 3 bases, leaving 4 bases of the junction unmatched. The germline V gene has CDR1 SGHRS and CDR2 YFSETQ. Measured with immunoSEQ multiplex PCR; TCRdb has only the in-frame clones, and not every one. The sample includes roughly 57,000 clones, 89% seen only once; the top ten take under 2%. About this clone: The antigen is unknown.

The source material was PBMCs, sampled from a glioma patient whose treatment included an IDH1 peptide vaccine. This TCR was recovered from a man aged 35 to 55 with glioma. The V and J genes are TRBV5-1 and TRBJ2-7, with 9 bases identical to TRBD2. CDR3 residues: CASSSPTSGSYEQYF. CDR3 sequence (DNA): TGCGCCAGCAGCTCCCCGACTAGCGGCTCCTACGAGCAGTACTTC.